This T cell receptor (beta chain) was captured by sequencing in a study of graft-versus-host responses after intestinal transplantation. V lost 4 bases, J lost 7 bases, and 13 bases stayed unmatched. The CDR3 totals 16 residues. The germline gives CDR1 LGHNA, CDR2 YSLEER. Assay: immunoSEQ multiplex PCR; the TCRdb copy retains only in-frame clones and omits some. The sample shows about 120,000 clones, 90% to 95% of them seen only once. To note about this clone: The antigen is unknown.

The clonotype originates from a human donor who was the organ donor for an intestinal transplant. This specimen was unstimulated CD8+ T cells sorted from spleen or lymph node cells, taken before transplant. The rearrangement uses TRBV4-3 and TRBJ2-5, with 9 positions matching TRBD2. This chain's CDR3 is CASSRNSGSGGGTQYF. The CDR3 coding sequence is TGCGCCAGCAGCCGGAATAGCGGGAGCGGTGGGGGGACCCAGTACTTC.